This entry describes one TCR beta chain. Its antigen remains unidentified. Germline V gene sequence: CDR1 KGHSH, CDR2 LQKENI. The CDR3 covers 13 residues. Trimming cost V 3 bases and J 6 bases, with 10 bases left between them. This sample was taken from a study of CD4 T cells in relation to SARS-CoV-2 and coronaviruses. Across the whole study: TCR beta CDR3s were sequenced after roughly eleven-day antigen culture of PBMCs.

Repertoires were generated with immunoSEQ multiplex PCR, while TCRdb's copy carries only in-frame clones and drops some. The profile shows tens of thousands of clones, around 80% of them singletons. CD4+ T cells from unexposed donors were obtained before the COVID-19 pandemic (2011-2018). After about 10 days of culture, CD4+ T cells were isolated. Testing used SARS-CoV-2 S/N and four cold-coronavirus spikes on unexposed-donor CD4+ T cells, cells permitting. About 2 million PBMCs per well were cultured with around 9.9 IU/ml IL-2. The sequencing input was CD4+ T cells from PBMCs, cultured in vitro. This rearrangement joins TRBV18 to TRBJ2-3, with TRBD2 as a possible D gene (5 bases). This receptor was identified in a human donor in good health. In DNA form, the CDR3 reads TGTGCCAGCTCACCCGCCGGGGAGGATACGCAGTATTTT. This encodes CASSPAGEDTQYF.